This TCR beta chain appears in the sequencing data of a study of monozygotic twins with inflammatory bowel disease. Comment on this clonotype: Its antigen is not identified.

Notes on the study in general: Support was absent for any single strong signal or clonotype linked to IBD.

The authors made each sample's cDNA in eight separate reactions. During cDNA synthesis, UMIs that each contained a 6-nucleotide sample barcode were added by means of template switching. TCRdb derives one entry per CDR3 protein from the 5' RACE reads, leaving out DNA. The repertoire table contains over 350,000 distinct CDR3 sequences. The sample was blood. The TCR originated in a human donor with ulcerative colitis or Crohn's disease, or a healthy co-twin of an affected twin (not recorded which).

CDR3 sequence reads: CSVDGETGELFF. This chain uses TRBV29-1 with TRBJ2-2. Germline assignment: CDR1 SQVTM and CDR2 ANQGSEA. The CDR3 is 12 residues long.